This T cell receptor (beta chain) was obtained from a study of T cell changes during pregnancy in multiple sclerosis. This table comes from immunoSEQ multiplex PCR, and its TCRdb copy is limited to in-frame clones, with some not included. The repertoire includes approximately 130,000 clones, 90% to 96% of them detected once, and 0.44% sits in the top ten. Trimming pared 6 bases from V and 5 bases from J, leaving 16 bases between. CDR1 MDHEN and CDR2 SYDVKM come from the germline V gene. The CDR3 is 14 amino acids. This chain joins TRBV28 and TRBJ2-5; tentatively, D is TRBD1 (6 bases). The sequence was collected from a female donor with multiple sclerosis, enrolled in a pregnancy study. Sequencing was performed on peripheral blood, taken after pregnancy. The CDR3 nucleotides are TGTGCCAGCAGACCCCACAGGGTTGGGGAGACCCAGTACTTC. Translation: CASRPHRVGETQYF.